Listed here are 4 T cell receptor beta chains from one sample, sequenced in a study of vaccination and CD4 T cells after COVID-19. The time point: late sampling 161 to 241 days after vaccination in three convalescent patients. Noted treatment: roughly 11-day PBMC culture with coronavirus spike peptide pools or control peptides (ViraFEST assay). The Oncomine TCR Beta short-read assay generated sequence data from the DNA of cultured CD4+ T cells. TCRdb reanalysed the PCR reads using MiXCR and keeps one entry per CDR3 protein. The sample carries fewer than 25,000 distinct CDR3 sequences, 35% to 55% recorded once. Their antigens are not known. The source material was CD4+ T cells from blood, cultured in vitro, sampled about 7 months after SARS-CoV-2 vaccination. These TCRs come from a human donor who had recovered from COVID-19.

This chain links TRBV20-1 with TRBJ2-1, with 7 bases aligning to TRBD2. The CDR3 runs 12 residues. The germline V gene has CDR1 DFQATT and CDR2 SNEGSKA (reference sequence). J gave up 6 bases and V 5 bases, and 4 bases lay outside the gene matches. As DNA, the CDR3 is TGCAGTGCTCAAGGACTAGTCAATGAGCAGTTCTTC. Its protein is CSAQGLVNEQFF.

The chain has TRBV19 and TRBJ1-2; no firm D call. This CDR3 comprises 14 residues. V lost 7 bases to trimming and J lost 1 base, with 13 bases between them. Germline-derived CDR1 and CDR2 are LNHDA and SQIVND (reference sequence). CDR3 DNA sequence: TGTGCCAGTACCCCACCTCGGGATAACTATGGCTACACCTTC. It codes for CASTPPRDNYGYTF.

This chain uses TRBV7-2 with TRBJ2-7; TRBD2 matches 9 bases. CDR1 and CDR2 (germline): SGHTA, FQGNSA. The CDR3 consists of 15 residues. V lost 6 bases and J lost 6; bases outside the gene matches: 12. The CDR3 coding sequence is TGTGCCAGCAGACAAATGGGACTAGCCTCTTTCGAGCAGTACTTC. Its translation is CASRQMGLASFEQYF.

This clonotype was counted a few times. The chain uses TRBV20-1 and TRBJ2-7, with TRBD2 matching 8 bases. After removal of 5 bases from V and 5 bases from J, the junction contained 11 bases not matched to a gene. The germline CDR1 and CDR2 sequences are DFQATT and SNEGSKA (reference sequence). The CDR3 covers 14 residues. The DNA of the CDR3 is TGCAGTGCTTTAGGAGGGACTAGTTTTCACGAGCAGTACTTC. The encoded protein is CSALGGTSFHEQYF.